These T cell receptor beta chains were read from a single sample in a study of CD8+CD57+ T cells in acquired aplastic anemia. A single record per CDR3 protein comes from TCRdb applying MiXCR to the reads. The table lists approximately 80,000 distinct CDR3 sequences, 70% of them singletons. The source material was sorted CD4+, CD8+, or CD8+CD57+ T cells (not recorded which) from PBMCs. The receptor set was obtained from a human donor with aplastic anemia. Each CDR3 is given with its conserved first and last residue. D genes are given only for firm matches. The size entry is marked missing in some rows and otherwise reads once, few, many or a size class.

J	D	V	size	DNA	CDR3
TRBJ1-5	TRBD1	TRBV7-7	few	TGTGCCAGCAGCTTGGGGACAGGGCAGCCCCAGCATTTT	CASSLGTGQPQHF
TRBJ2-7	TRBD2	TRBV20-1	.	TGCAGCACCGGGACTAGCGGGAGTGAGCAGTACTTC	CSTGTSGSEQYF
TRBJ2-7	.	TRBV7-6	.	TGTGCCAGCAGCTCAAGAGGCAGGGAAGGCTACGAGCAGTACTTC	CASSSRGREGYEQYF
TRBJ1-4	.	TRBV7-9	.	TGTGCCAGCAGCTTAATGGAAAAACTGTTTTTT	CASSLMEKLFF
TRBJ2-7	.	TRBV10-3	.	TGTGCCATCAAGCCGGGGGCGACCTACGAGCAGTACTTC	CAIKPGATYEQYF
TRBJ1-1	.	TRBV7-3	.	TGTGCCAGCAGCGAAACTTTGAACACTGAAGCTTTCTTT	CASSETLNTEAFF
TRBJ1-5	.	TRBV20-1	.	TGCAGTGCTCGCCGACAGGATCAGCCCCAGCATTTT	CSARRQDQPQHF
TRBJ2-1	TRBD1	TRBV2	.	TGTGCCAGCAGTTCAGACAGGGGTTCCTACAATGAGCAGTTCTTC	CASSSDRGSYNEQFF
TRBJ2-7	.	TRBV2	few	TGTGCCAGCGGGGGGACCGAGGTCTACGAGCAGTACTTC	CASGGTEVYEQYF
TRBJ2-3	.	TRBV27	few	TGTGCCAGCAGTTACCTAGGGTCAGATACGCAGTATTTT	CASSYLGSDTQYF
TRBJ2-7	TRBD2	TRBV4-2	.	TGTGCCAGCAGCCACTCGACTAGCGGGGCCTACGAGCAGTACTTC	CASSHSTSGAYEQYF
TRBJ2-7	.	TRBV20-1	many	TGCAGTGCTAGACCCGGGCACTCCTACGAGCAGTACTTC	CSARPGHSYEQYF
TRBJ2-1	.	TRBV24-1	.	TGTGCCACCAGACAGGGCAATGAGCAGTTCTTC	CATRQGNEQFF
TRBJ2-1	TRBD2	TRBV10-2	.	TGCGCCAGCAGCGAAGAACTAGCGGGATTCCCCTACAATGAGCAGTTCTTC	CASSEELAGFPYNEQFF
TRBJ2-2	TRBD2	TRBV5-8	.	TGTGCCAGCAGCTTGGCCGGGAGGGACACCGGGGAGCTGTTTTTT	CASSLAGRDTGELFF
TRBJ1-6	TRBD1	TRBV5-1	.	TGCGCCAGCAGCTTTGGCAGGGGGCTATATAATTCACCCCTCCACTTT	CASSFGRGLYNSPLHF
TRBJ2-1	TRBD2	TRBV10-3	.	TGTGCCATCAGAAAGACTAGCGGCCAAGTCTACAATGAGCAGTTCTTC	CAIRKTSGQVYNEQFF
TRBJ1-1	.	TRBV5-6	.	TGTGCCAGCAGCTTCTCCTATCAGGTGCGCACTGAAGCTTTCTTT	CASSFSYQVRTEAFF
TRBJ2-7	TRBD1	TRBV28	.	TGTGCCAGCAGTTTGCCGGGACAGGGGGCCTACGAGCAGTACTTC	CASSLPGQGAYEQYF
TRBJ2-7	TRBD2	TRBV14	.	TGTGCCAGCAGCCTTTACTCCCCCGCGGGCGGGAGTCGTTACGAGCAGTACTTC	CASSLYSPAGGSRYEQYF
TRBJ2-2	.	TRBV7-9	.	TGTGCCAGCAGCATACAGGGTACCACCGGGGAGCTGTTTTTT	CASSIQGTTGELFF
TRBJ1-1	TRBD1	TRBV19	.	TGTGCCAGTAGTCCGGGACAGGGGGCAATCACTGAAGCTTTCTTT	CASSPGQGAITEAFF
TRBJ1-1	TRBD1	TRBV24-1	.	TGTGCCAGCACGCTAGACAGGGTGATGAACACTGAAGCTTTCTTT	CASTLDRVMNTEAFF
TRBJ2-7	.	TRBV7-9	many	TGTGCCAGCAGCCGGAGCTCGGCGAGTACCTACGAGCAGTACTTC	CASSRSSASTYEQYF
TRBJ2-1	TRBD1	TRBV5-1	.	TGCGCCAGCAGCTTTAGACAGGGGATGAATGAGCAGTTCTTC	CASSFRQGMNEQFF
TRBJ2-7	.	TRBV20-1	few	TGCAGTGCTAAGACTGGGCCGACCTACGAGCAGTACTTC	CSAKTGPTYEQYF